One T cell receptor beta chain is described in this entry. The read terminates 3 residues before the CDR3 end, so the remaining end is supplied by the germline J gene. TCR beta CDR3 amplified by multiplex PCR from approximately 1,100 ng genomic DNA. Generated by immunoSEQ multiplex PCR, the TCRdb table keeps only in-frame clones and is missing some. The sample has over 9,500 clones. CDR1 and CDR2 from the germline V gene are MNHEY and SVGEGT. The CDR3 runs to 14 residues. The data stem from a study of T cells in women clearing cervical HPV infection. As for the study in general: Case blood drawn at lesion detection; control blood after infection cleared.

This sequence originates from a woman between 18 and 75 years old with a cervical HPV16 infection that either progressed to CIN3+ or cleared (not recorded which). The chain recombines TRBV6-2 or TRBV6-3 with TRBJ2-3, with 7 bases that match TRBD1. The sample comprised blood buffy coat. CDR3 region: CASSYSGDRATQYF. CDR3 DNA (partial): TGTGCCAGCAGTTACTCAGGGGACAGAGCAACG.